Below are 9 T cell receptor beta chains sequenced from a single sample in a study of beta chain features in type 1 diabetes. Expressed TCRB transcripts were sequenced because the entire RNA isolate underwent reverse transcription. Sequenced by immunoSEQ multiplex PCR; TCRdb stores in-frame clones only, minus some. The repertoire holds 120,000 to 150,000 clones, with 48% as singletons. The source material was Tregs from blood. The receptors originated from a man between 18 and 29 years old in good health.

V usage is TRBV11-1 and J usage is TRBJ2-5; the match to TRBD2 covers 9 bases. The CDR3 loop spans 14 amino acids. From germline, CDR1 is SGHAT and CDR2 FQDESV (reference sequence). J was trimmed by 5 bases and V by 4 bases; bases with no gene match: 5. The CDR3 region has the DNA TGTGCCAGCAGCTCTCGGACTAGCGTGGAGACCCAGTACTTC. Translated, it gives CASSSRTSVETQYF.

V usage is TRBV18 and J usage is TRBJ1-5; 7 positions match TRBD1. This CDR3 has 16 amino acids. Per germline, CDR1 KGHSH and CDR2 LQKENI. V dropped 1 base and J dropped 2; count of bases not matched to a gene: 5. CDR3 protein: CASSPLEGAGNQPQHF. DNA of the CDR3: TGTGCCAGCTCACCACTCGAGGGGGCGGGCAATCAGCCCCAGCATTTT.

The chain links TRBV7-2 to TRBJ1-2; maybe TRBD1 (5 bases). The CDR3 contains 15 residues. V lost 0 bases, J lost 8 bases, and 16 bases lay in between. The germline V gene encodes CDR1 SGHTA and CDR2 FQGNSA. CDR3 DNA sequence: TGTGCCAGCAGCTTAGCGCTTCAGGGTGGGGTAGGCTACACCTTC. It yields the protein CASSLALQGGVGYTF.

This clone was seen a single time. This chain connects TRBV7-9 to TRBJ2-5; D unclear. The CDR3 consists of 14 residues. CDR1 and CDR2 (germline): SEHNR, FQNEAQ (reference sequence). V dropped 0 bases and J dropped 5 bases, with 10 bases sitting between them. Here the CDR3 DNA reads TGTGCCAGCAGCTTAGCTGAGGCTTTGGAGACCCAGTACTTC. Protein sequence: CASSLAEALETQYF.

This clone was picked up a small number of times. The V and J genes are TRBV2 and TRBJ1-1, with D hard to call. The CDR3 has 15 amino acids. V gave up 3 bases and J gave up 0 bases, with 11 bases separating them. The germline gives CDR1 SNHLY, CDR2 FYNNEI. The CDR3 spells CASSDWSSMNTEAFF. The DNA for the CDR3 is TGTGCCAGCAGTGATTGGAGCTCTATGAACACTGAAGCTTTCTTT.

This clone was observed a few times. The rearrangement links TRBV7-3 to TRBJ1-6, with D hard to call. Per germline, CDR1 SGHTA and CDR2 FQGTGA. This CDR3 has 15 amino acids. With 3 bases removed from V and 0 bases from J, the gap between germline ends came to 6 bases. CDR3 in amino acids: CASSFTSSYNSPLHF. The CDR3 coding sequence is TGTGCCAGCAGCTTCACTAGCTCCTATAATTCACCCCTCCACTTT.

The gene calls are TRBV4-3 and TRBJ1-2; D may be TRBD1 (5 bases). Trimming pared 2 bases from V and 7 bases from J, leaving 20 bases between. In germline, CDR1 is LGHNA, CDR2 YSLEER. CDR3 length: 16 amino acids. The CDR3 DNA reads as TGCGCCAGCAGCCAATCCCCCTCGGGGGGGGGAGTTGGCTACACCTTC. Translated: CASSQSPSGGGVGYTF.

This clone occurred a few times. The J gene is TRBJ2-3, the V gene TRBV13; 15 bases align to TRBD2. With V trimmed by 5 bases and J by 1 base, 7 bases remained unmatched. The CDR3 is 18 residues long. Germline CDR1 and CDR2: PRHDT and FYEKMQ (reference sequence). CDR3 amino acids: CASSTRTSGGARTDTQYF. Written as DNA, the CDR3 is TGTGCCAGCAGCACACGGACTAGCGGGGGGGCCCGCACAGATACGCAGTATTTT. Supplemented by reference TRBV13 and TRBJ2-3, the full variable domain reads AAGVIQSPRHLIKEKRETATLKCYPIPRHDTVYWYQQGPGQDPQFLISFYEKMQSDKGSIPDRFSAQQFSDYHSELNMSSLELGDSALYFCASSTRTSGGARTDTQYFGPGTRLTVL.

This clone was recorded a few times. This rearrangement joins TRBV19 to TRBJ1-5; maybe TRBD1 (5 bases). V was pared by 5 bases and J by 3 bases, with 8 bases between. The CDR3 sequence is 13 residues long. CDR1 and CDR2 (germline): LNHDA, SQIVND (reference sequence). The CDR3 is CASSQGFNQPQHF. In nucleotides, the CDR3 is TGTGCCAGTAGTCAGGGCTTCAATCAGCCCCAGCATTTT.